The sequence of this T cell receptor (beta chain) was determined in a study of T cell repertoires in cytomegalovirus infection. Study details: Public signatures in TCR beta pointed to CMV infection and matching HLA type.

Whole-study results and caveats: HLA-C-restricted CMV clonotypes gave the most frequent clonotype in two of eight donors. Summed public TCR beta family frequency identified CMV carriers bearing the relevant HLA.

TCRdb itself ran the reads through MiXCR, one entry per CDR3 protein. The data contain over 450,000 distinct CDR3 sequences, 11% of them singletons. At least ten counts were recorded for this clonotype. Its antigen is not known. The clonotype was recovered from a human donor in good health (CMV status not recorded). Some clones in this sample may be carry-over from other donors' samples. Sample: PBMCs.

The CDR3 region has the DNA TGCGCCAGCAGCTCCCGGGACATAGCCTACGAGCAGTACTTC. Encoded protein: CASSSRDIAYEQYF. The V call is TRBV5-1, the J call TRBJ2-7, with a weak D call TRBD1 (6 bases). The V and J ends lost 3 bases and 2 bases respectively, with 12 bases between them. Germline lookup yields CDR1 SGHRS and CDR2 YFSETQ. There are 14 residues in the CDR3.